The 27 T cell receptor beta chains in this list originate from one sample, sequenced in a study of T-cell reconstitution after alpha-beta-depleted transplantation in children. Unique molecular identifiers were built into the TCRbeta library. TCRdb itself ran the PCR reads through MiXCR, one entry per CDR3 protein. Here the sample spans about 490,000 distinct CDR3 sequences, approximately 10% being singletons. Sequenced here: PBMCs, sampled before TCRalphabeta/CD19-depleted stem cell transplant. The receptors here all came from a child aged 2-15 years with inherited bone marrow failure, due to receive a stem cell transplant.

This clonotype was detected many times. The chain carries TRBV29-1 and TRBJ1-4, with D tentatively TRBD1 (5 bases). Germline CDR1 reads SQVTM; CDR2 reads ANQGSEA. Trimming removed 6 bases from V and 7 bases from J, with 18 bases in between. There are 14 residues in the CDR3. This CDR3 is CSVDPGGGGEKLFF. CDR3 DNA: TGCAGCGTCGACCCCGGCGGTGGGGGTGAAAAACTGTTTTTT.

Ten or more counts support this clonotype. J is TRBJ2-3 and V is TRBV6-2 or TRBV6-3; tentative D call: TRBD2 (6 bases). V was pared by 5 bases and J by 5 bases, with 14 bases between. From germline, CDR1 is MNHEY and CDR2 SVGEGT. There are 14 residues in the CDR3. In DNA form, the CDR3 reads TGTGCCAGCAGTCAGACAACGGGAGTAGATACGCAGTATTTT. Protein sequence: CASSQTTGVDTQYF.

This clonotype was seen more than once but under ten times. This chain links TRBV24-1 with TRBJ2-2; no firm D call. The CDR3 sequence is 18 residues long. Germline loops: CDR1 KGHDR, CDR2 SFDVKD. V was trimmed by 0 bases and J by 3 bases, leaving 16 bases between them. This CDR3 reads CATSDLTNLGRDTGELFF. The CDR3, as DNA: TGTGCCACCAGTGATTTGACCAACTTGGGAAGGGACACCGGGGAGCTGTTTTTT.

This clonotype showed up many times. The gene calls are TRBV5-1 and TRBJ2-3; either TRBD1 or TRBD2 may fit D (6 bases each). In germline, CDR1 is SGHRS, CDR2 YFSETQ. CDR3 size: 15 residues. Trimming took off 8 bases at V and 5 bases at J, with 21 bases between the two ends. DNA of the CDR3: TGCGCCAGTTCCACGGCCGGGGGCGGAGGAGATACGCAGTATTTT. This translates into CASSTAGGGGDTQYF.

There are many counts of this clonotype. The rearrangement joins TRBV20-1 to TRBJ2-5; 14 positions match TRBD2. Germline V gene data show CDR1 as DFQATT and CDR2 as SNEGSKA (reference sequence). V was clipped by 0 bases and J by 5 bases; unmatched bases: 2. The CDR3 is 15 amino acids. This CDR3 reads CSARDRLAGGETQYF. DNA for the CDR3: TGCAGTGCTAGAGATCGACTAGCGGGAGGGGAGACCCAGTACTTC.

This clonotype was seen only a few times. The J gene is TRBJ2-7, the V gene TRBV20-1; 7 bases are a match to TRBD1. Germline lookup yields CDR1 DFQATT and CDR2 SNEGSKA (reference sequence). J gave up 2 bases and V 5 bases, and 3 bases lay outside the gene matches. CDR3 length: 12 residues. The CDR3 sequence: CSAGQETYEQYF. Written as DNA, the CDR3 is TGCAGTGCTGGACAGGAGACCTACGAGCAGTACTTC.

This clonotype was observed at least ten times. V and J are TRBV15 and TRBJ2-6, with D perhaps matching TRBD1 (6 bases). Germline values: CDR1 LNHNV, CDR2 YYDKDF (reference sequence). The CDR3 has 16 residues. V was shortened by 0 bases and J by 4 bases, with 10 bases between the two germline ends. The CDR3 is CATSRDTGYGANVLTF. In DNA, the CDR3 is TGTGCCACCAGCAGAGATACAGGGTACGGGGCCAACGTCCTGACTTTC. The full variable domain, rest sourced from reference TRBV15 and TRBJ2-6, is DAMVIQNPRYQVTQFGKPVTLSCSQTLNHNVMYWYQQKSSQAPKLLFHYYDKDFNNEADTPDNFQSRRPNTSFCFLDIRSPGLGDTAMYLCATSRDTGYGANVLTFGAGSRLTVL.

This clonotype was observed a handful of times. This chain connects TRBV11-2 to TRBJ2-2; 9 bases line up with TRBD2. Looked up from germline, CDR1 is SGHAT and CDR2 is FQNNGV. This CDR3 comprises 13 residues. V dropped 6 bases and J dropped 7; count of bases not matched to a gene: 3. CDR3 nucleotides: TGTGCCAGCAGACGACTAGCGGTCGGGGAGCTGTTTTTT. As protein: CASRRLAVGELFF. The whole variable domain, filled in from reference TRBV11-2 and TRBJ2-2, reads EAGVAQSPRYKIIEKRQSVAFWCNPISGHATLYWYQQILGQGPKLLIQFQNNGVVDDSQLPKDRFSAERLKGVDSTLKIQPAKLEDSAVYLCASRRLAVGELFFGEGSRLTVL.

This clonotype was seen at least ten times. The chain has TRBV10-3 and TRBJ2-3; TRBD2 is a possible D gene (6 bases). The germline V gene has CDR1 ENHRY and CDR2 SYGVKD. Deletions cut 0 bases from V and 8 bases from J, with 18 bases between. The CDR3 sequence is 16 residues long. CDR3 sequence (DNA): TGTGCCATCAGTGAGTCGAGTGGAGGGTCCGGAGGTACGCAGTATTTT. Protein product: CAISESSGGSGGTQYF.

The table lists this clonotype with many counts. J is TRBJ2-3 and V is TRBV27; D not resolved. CDR1 MNHEY and CDR2 SMNVEV come from the germline V gene (reference sequence). The CDR3 has 14 amino acids. The V end was cut by 5 bases, the J end by 0 bases, with 9 bases between. CDR3 nucleotides: TGTGCCAGCAGTGGTTATTCTAGCACAGATACGCAGTATTTT. It is translated as CASSGYSSTDTQYF.

This clonotype was detected a few times. J is TRBJ2-3 and V is TRBV5-1, with 8 bases matching TRBD2. Germline trimming cut 1 base from V and 6 bases from J; bases unmatched to any gene: 10. The CDR3 consists of 16 residues. Germline CDR1 is SGHRS and CDR2 is YFSETQ. CDR3 sequence: CASSLRSGTTADTQYF. The CDR3 nucleotides are TGCGCCAGCAGCTTGCGTAGCGGGACGACGGCCGATACGCAGTATTTT.

J is TRBJ2-1 and V is TRBV6-2 or TRBV6-3; a possible D gene is TRBD2 (5 bases). The CDR3 is 15 residues long. Germline CDR1 and CDR2: MNHEY and SVGEGT. Trimming pared 7 bases from V and 4 bases from J, leaving 17 bases between. CDR3 DNA: TGTGCCAGCACCGCGTGGTGGGAGCCATACAATGAGCAGTTCTTC. Translating it yields CASTAWWEPYNEQFF.

There are many counts of this clonotype. This rearrangement joins TRBV4-1 to TRBJ2-7; no clear D gene. With 0 bases removed from V and 7 bases from J, the gap between germline ends came to 7 bases. This CDR3 spans 12 amino acids. Germline CDR1 MGHRA, CDR2 YSYEKL. CDR3 nucleotides: TGCGCCAGCAGCCAAGAGCGGTCGGAGCAGTACTTC. It codes for CASSQERSEQYF.

This clonotype was detected ten times or more. The V gene is TRBV27, the J gene TRBJ2-7; 9 nucleotides align to TRBD2. CDR1 is MNHEY, CDR2 SMNVEV, per germline (reference sequence). The CDR3 is 15 residues long. Trimming removed 4 bases from V and 0 bases from J; junction bases left unmatched: 4. This chain's CDR3 is CASSSLAGHSYEQYF. The CDR3 bases are TGTGCCAGCAGTTCCCTAGCGGGGCACTCCTACGAGCAGTACTTC.

CDR3 loop: CASSLLVGGYSNQPQHF. DNA for the CDR3: TGTGCCAGCAGCTTACTAGTGGGGGGGTATAGCAATCAGCCCCAGCATTTT. This chain joins TRBV7-2 and TRBJ1-5; D might be TRBD1 (5 bases). Germline values: CDR1 SGHTA, CDR2 FQGNSA. Trimming left V 2 bases short and J 0 bases short, with 14 bases between. The CDR3 sequence is 17 residues long.

This clonotype was recorded many times. The V gene is TRBV12-5, the J gene TRBJ1-4; D ambiguous. CDR1 is LGHNT and CDR2 is FRNRAP in the germline V gene. Trimming pared 1 base from V and 3 bases from J, leaving 9 bases between. CDR3 length equals 15 residues. The CDR3: CASGLGATANEKLFF. The CDR3 DNA follows: TGTGCTAGTGGTTTGGGGGCAACTGCTAATGAAAAACTGTTTTTT. The full variable domain, its missing parts supplied by reference TRBV12-5 and TRBJ1-4, is DARVTQTPRHKVTEMGQEVTMRCQPILGHNTVFWYRQTMMQGLELLAYFRNRAPLDDSGMPKDRFSAEMPDATLATLKIQPSEPRDSAVYFCASGLGATANEKLFFGSGTQLSVL.

This clonotype was seen ten or more times. V is TRBV28 and J is TRBJ2-7, with D perhaps given as TRBD1 or TRBD2 (5 bases each). Looked up from germline, CDR1 is MDHEN and CDR2 is SYDVKM. V lost 4 bases to trimming and J lost 6 bases, with 13 bases between them. This CDR3 is built from 13 residues. The DNA for the CDR3 is TGTGCCAGCAGTTCCGGGACCCCCGCCGAGCAGTACTTC. This sequence encodes CASSSGTPAEQYF.

This clonotype turned up a few times. The J gene is TRBJ2-5, the V gene TRBV12-3 or TRBV12-4, with D unresolved. With 7 bases removed from V and 5 bases from J, the gap between germline ends came to 11 bases. This CDR3 is 12 amino acids long. This CDR3 reads CASKDGRETQYF. The CDR3 DNA sequence: TGTGCCAGCAAGGACGGCCGGGAGACCCAGTACTTC.

This rearrangement joins TRBV18 to TRBJ1-6; the D gene is possibly TRBD1 (6 bases). Germline V gives CDR1 KGHSH, CDR2 LQKENI. The CDR3 sequence is 13 residues long. Between the trimmed V and J ends, which lost 2 bases and 10 bases, there was a span of 9 bases. The CDR3 region has the DNA TGTGCCAGCTCACCAGGCAGGGGATCACCCCTCCACTTT. It yields the protein CASSPGRGSPLHF.

At least ten counts were recorded for this clonotype. The chain has TRBV28 and TRBJ2-1, with D uncertain. From germline, CDR1 is MDHEN and CDR2 SYDVKM. The CDR3 covers 14 residues. Trimming took off 8 bases at V and 0 bases at J, with 11 bases between the two ends. The CDR3 loop reads CASSKEGSYNEQFF. The CDR3 DNA reads as TGTGCCAGCTCTAAAGAAGGCTCCTACAATGAGCAGTTCTTC.

The sample holds many counts of this clonotype. The chain recombines TRBV28 with TRBJ2-5; 10 bases map to TRBD1. The germline gives CDR1 MDHEN, CDR2 SYDVKM. The CDR3 contains 15 residues. The V segment lost 6 bases and the J segment 1 base; nucleotides outside the gene matches: 5. The CDR3 nucleotides are TGTGCCAGCAGCACGGACAGGGGGTCCCAAGAGACCCAGTACTTC. Translation: CASSTDRGSQETQYF.

At least ten counts were recorded for this clonotype. The chain recombines TRBV7-8 with TRBJ2-2; TRBD1 matches 7 bases. CDR1 SGHVS and CDR2 FQNEAQ come from the germline V gene. The CDR3 length is 12 residues. V lost 6 bases to trimming and J lost 7 bases; unmatched junction nucleotides: 2. The CDR3 region is CASRRQGGELFF. The CDR3 DNA is TGTGCCAGCAGAAGACAGGGCGGGGAGCTGTTTTTT.

This clonotype was detected ten times or more. The V and J genes are TRBV5-1 and TRBJ1-1; tentatively, D is TRBD1 (5 bases). The germline V gene has CDR1 SGHRS and CDR2 YFSETQ. Trimming took 0 bases from V and 7 from J, leaving 13 bases between them. This CDR3 is 14 amino acids long. CDR3 sequence reads: CASSLGGTGIEAFF. DNA for the CDR3: TGCGCCAGCAGCTTGGGAGGCACAGGCATTGAAGCTTTCTTT.

This clonotype was seen repeatedly, ten times or more. The rearrangement uses TRBV19 and TRBJ2-1; D is unclear. This CDR3 comprises 13 residues. Germline CDR1 is LNHDA and CDR2 is SQIVND (reference sequence). V was cut by 5 bases and J by 8 bases, with 13 bases left in between. CDR3 sequence reads: CASSLIHEDEQFF. For the CDR3, the DNA is TGTGCCAGTAGTTTAATCCACGAGGATGAGCAGTTCTTC.

This clonotype was seen at least ten times. The gene calls are TRBV27 and TRBJ2-7; TRBD2 matches at 8 bases. V was clipped by 2 bases and J by 8 bases; unmatched bases: 5. The CDR3 length is 13 residues. The germline gives CDR1 MNHEY, CDR2 SMNVEV (reference sequence). Here the CDR3 reads CASSLNGLAQQYF. DNA of the CDR3: TGTGCCAGCAGTTTAAACGGACTAGCACAGCAGTACTTC.

Many counts were recorded for this clonotype. The chain recombines TRBV5-1 with TRBJ2-4; D remains ambiguous. Deletions cut 0 bases from V and 9 bases from J, with 13 bases between. The CDR3 runs to 14 residues. Germline CDR1 is SGHRS and CDR2 is YFSETQ. The DNA of the CDR3 is TGCGCCAGCAGCTTGGTCTCCCTAGAAGGCATTCAGTACTTC. Protein product: CASSLVSLEGIQYF. Combining the CDR3 with reference TRBV5-1 and TRBJ2-4 gives the whole variable domain KAGVTQTPRYLIKTRGQQVTLSCSPISGHRSVSWYQQTPGQGLQFLFEYFSETQRNKGNFPGRFSGRQFSNSRSEMNVSTLELGDSALYLCASSLVSLEGIQYFGAGTRLSVL.

This clonotype has just a few counts. The rearrangement links TRBV7-2 to TRBJ2-5, with 7 bases matching TRBD2. Germline V lookup: CDR1 SGHTA, CDR2 FQGNSA. The CDR3 spans 13 residues. Trimming took 5 bases from V and 5 from J; bases not matched to a gene: 5. CDR3 sequence (DNA): TGTGCCAGCAGCCGGACTAGGGCGGAGACCCAGTACTTC. Encoded protein: CASSRTRAETQYF.